Below are 18 T cell receptor beta chains sequenced from a single sample in a study of blood T cell repertoires in COVID-19. Some clones are missing from TCRdb's copy, which holds only in-frame ones; the method was immunoSEQ multiplex PCR. In the table there are 140,000 or so clones, 85% of which are singletons. What was sequenced was peripheral blood. The origin of the receptors is a human donor with acute or convalescent COVID-19. The donor label of this sample is uncertain.

V and J are TRBV7-3 and TRBJ1-2; D remains ambiguous. Germline values: CDR1 SGHTA, CDR2 FQGTGA. The CDR3 length is 13 residues. V shed 0 bases and J shed 7 bases, with 9 bases lying between them. The CDR3 sequence is CASSLTQESGYTF. For the CDR3, the DNA is TGTGCCAGCAGCTTAACTCAAGAGTCTGGCTACACCTTC.

Worth noting for this clone: The junction departs from the called germline gene at one end, perhaps through a read error. The rearrangement uses TRBV4-2 and TRBJ2-5; no definite D call. There are 12 residues in the CDR3. In germline, CDR1 is LGHNA, CDR2 YNFKEQ. The CDR3 loop reads CASSQGYSILHF. The CDR3 DNA follows: TGTGCCAGCAGCCAAGGGTATTCTATTTTGCACTTC.

In its sample, this clone was seen once. One junction end disagrees with the germline gene, perhaps due to a read error. The CDR3 loop reads CASSLDRELLF. CDR3 nucleotide sequence: TGCGCCAGCAGCTTAGACAGGGAACTTTTGTTC. The J gene is TRBJ2-7, the V gene TRBV5-1, with 7 bases identical to TRBD1. The CDR3 extends over 11 amino acids. Germline V gene data show CDR1 as SGHRS and CDR2 as YFSETQ.

This clone was detected only once. The gene calls are TRBV9 and TRBJ2-2; 9 bases map to TRBD2. Germline CDR1 SGDLS, CDR2 YYNGEE. The CDR3 runs 17 residues. The ends lost 2 bases at V and 4 bases at J; junction bases unmatched: 9. CDR3 nucleotide sequence: TGTGCCAGCAGCGTCTCGGGACTAGCCGTGGGCACCGGGGAGCTGTTTTTT. This sequence encodes CASSVSGLAVGTGELFF.

The rearrangement links TRBV7-6 to TRBJ1-4; D perhaps matches TRBD1 (5 bases). Germline CDR1 reads SGHVS; CDR2 reads FNYEAQ. V lost 3 bases and J 8 bases, leaving 16 bases between the germline ends. The CDR3 has 15 residues. CDR3 nucleotides: TGTGCCAGCAGCTTGGTGGGGCCTAGCGGGGAAAAACTGTTTTTT. Protein: CASSLVGPSGEKLFF.

This clone has just one count. CDR3 sequence: CASSREAMDQPQHF. The DNA for the CDR3 is TGTGCCAGCAGCAGGGAAGCAATGGATCAGCCCCAGCATTTT. The chain uses TRBV6-4 and TRBJ1-5, with a weak D call TRBD1 (5 bases). Germline assignment: CDR1 MRHNA and CDR2 SNTAGT. V shed 6 bases and J shed 5 bases, with 14 bases lying between them. There are 14 residues in the CDR3.

V usage is TRBV27 and J usage is TRBJ2-7; the D is unclear. Germline V lookup: CDR1 MNHEY, CDR2 SMNVEV (reference sequence). This CDR3 has 15 residues. The germline V and J ends were trimmed by 6 bases and 1 base, with 16 bases remaining between them. This CDR3 reads CASRVGDAGSYEQYF. The CDR3, as DNA: TGTGCCAGCAGAGTTGGCGACGCAGGATCCTACGAGCAGTACTTC.

The rearrangement uses TRBV5-1 and TRBJ1-6; 7 nucleotides line up with TRBD1. Trimming at V came to 4 bases and at J to 5 bases, leaving 12 bases not matched to a gene. This CDR3 comprises 17 residues. Germline V CDR1 and CDR2: SGHRS, YFSETQ. CDR3 nucleotides: TGCGCCAGCAGCCCCGACCCGGGACAGATAAATAATTCACCCCTCCACTTT. It translates to CASSPDPGQINNSPLHF.

The gene calls are TRBV12-5 and TRBJ1-1; the match to TRBD1 covers 8 bases. CDR1 is LGHNT and CDR2 is FRNRAP in the germline V gene. The junction had 7 bases not matched to a gene; V was cut back by 0 bases and J by 1 base. The CDR3 is 17 residues long. The CDR3, as DNA: TGTGCTAGTGGTTTGGTCGGGACAGGCCGCACGAACACTGAAGCTTTCTTT. Its translation: CASGLVGTGRTNTEAFF.

The V and J genes are TRBV2 and TRBJ2-1; TRBD2 might be the D (6 bases). V dropped 3 bases and J dropped 8 bases, with 11 bases sitting between them. CDR1 is SNHLY, CDR2 FYNNEI, per germline. This CDR3 is built from 13 residues. CDR3 in DNA: TGTGCCAGCAGTGAGTCTAGCGCTGATGAGCAGTTCTTC. Translated: CASSESSADEQFF.

The J gene is TRBJ2-1, the V gene TRBV28; D might be TRBD1 (6 bases). Germline CDR1 MDHEN, CDR2 SYDVKM. V lost 7 bases and J lost 10, with 14 bases in between. The CDR3 totals 12 residues. CDR3 protein: CASNGNRVEQFF. The CDR3 DNA is TGTGCCAGCAACGGAAACAGGGTAGAGCAGTTCTTC.

The chain couples TRBV7-8 to TRBJ1-5; 9 nucleotides align to TRBD1. This CDR3 has 14 residues. Germline-derived CDR1 and CDR2 are SGHVS and FQNEAQ. V lost 5 bases to trimming and J lost 4 bases; unmatched junction nucleotides: 3. The CDR3 region is CASSPTGGNQPQHF. The DNA for the CDR3 is TGTGCCAGCAGCCCGACAGGGGGGAATCAGCCCCAGCATTTT.

To note about this clone: One end of the junction is discordant with germline, which a read error may explain. The J gene is TRBJ2-3, the V gene TRBV29-1, with unresolved D. Germline CDR1 SQVTM, CDR2 ANQGSEA. This CDR3 is 9 amino acids long. This chain's CDR3 is CSVDLDCDF. In nucleotides, the CDR3 is TGCAGCGTTGACCTAGACTGCGATTTT.

The chain uses TRBV29-1 and TRBJ1-5, with a weak D call TRBD1 (6 bases). The V end was cut by 5 bases, the J end by 11 bases, with 16 bases between. The CDR3 loop spans 12 amino acids. CDR1 SQVTM and CDR2 ANQGSEA come from the germline V gene. As DNA, the CDR3 is TGCAGCGTTCTCTCGGGGGCGGGGGCCCAGCATTTT. Protein sequence: CSVLSGAGAQHF.

Only a few counts were recorded for this clone. The chain couples TRBV6-6 to TRBJ1-1; D not resolved. Germline V gives CDR1 MNHNY, CDR2 SVGAGI (reference sequence). V dropped 10 bases and J dropped 1 base, with 13 bases sitting between them. This CDR3 is built from 13 residues. The CDR3 region has the DNA TGTGCCACCTCGGGGTTAGGGAACACTGAAGCTTTCTTT. As protein: CATSGLGNTEAFF.

The gene calls are TRBV5-4 and TRBJ1-1; weak D call: TRBD1 (6 bases). Germline values: CDR1 SGHNT, CDR2 YYREEE (reference sequence). With 7 bases removed from V and 1 base from J, the gap between germline ends came to 14 bases. The CDR3 loop spans 14 amino acids. CDR3 in amino acids: CASRSRQENTEAFF. CDR3 in DNA: TGTGCCAGCCGATCTCGACAGGAGAACACTGAAGCTTTCTTT.

This clone has a single count. The chain recombines TRBV4-3 with TRBJ1-4, with TRBD1 matching over 10 bases. This CDR3 contains 16 residues. Germline values: CDR1 LGHNA, CDR2 YSLEER. The V segment lost 5 bases and the J segment 8 bases; nucleotides outside the gene matches: 11. For the CDR3, the DNA is TGCGCCAGCAGCACCGGGACAGGGGATTGGTTAGAAAAACTGTTTTTT. This gives the protein CASSTGTGDWLEKLFF.

This chain connects TRBV7-8 to TRBJ1-1; D is unresolved. V was shortened by 1 base and J by 6 bases, with 15 bases between the two germline ends. The CDR3 consists of 15 residues. CDR1 and CDR2 (germline): SGHVS, FQNEAQ. CDR3: CASSLGGLGKSEAFF. The CDR3 DNA follows: TGTGCCAGCAGCTTAGGGGGTCTCGGGAAGTCTGAAGCTTTCTTT. The whole variable domain, filled in from reference TRBV7-8 and TRBJ1-1, reads GAGVSQSPRYKVAKRGQDVALRCDPISGHVSLFWYQQALGQGPEFLTYFQNEAQLDKSGLPSDRFFAERPEGSVSTLKIQRTQQEDSAVYLCASSLGGLGKSEAFFGQGTRLTVV.